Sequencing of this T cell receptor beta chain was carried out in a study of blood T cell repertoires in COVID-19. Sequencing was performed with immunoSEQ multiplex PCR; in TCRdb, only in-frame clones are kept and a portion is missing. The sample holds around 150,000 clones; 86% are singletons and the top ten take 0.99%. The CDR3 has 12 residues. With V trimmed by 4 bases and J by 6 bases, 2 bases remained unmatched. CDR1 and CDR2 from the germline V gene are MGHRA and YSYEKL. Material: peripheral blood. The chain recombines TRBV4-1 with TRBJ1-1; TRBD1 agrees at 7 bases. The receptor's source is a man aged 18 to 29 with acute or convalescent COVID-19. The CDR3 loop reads CASSRGQAEAFF. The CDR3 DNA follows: TGCGCCAGCAGCCGAGGACAGGCTGAAGCTTTCTTT.